This T cell receptor beta chain was identified during a study of T cell clonotyping in hematopoietic cell transplantation. Only in-frame clones appear in the TCRdb table, and some are missing; sequencing was by immunoSEQ multiplex PCR. Among some 9,400 clones listed, about 80% were seen once. The CDR3 consists of 16 residues. V was shortened by 1 base and J by 0 bases, with 13 bases between the two germline ends. Germline lookup yields CDR1 LGHNA and CDR2 YSLEER. V usage is TRBV4-3 and J usage is TRBJ2-7; D unclear. This TCR came from a male patient in his 40s who had an allogeneic stem cell transplant from a related donor, so the T cells may come from the graft donor. Some clones in this sample may be carry-over from other donors' samples. Here the sequenced sample was PBMCs, taken 180 days after allogeneic stem cell transplant. The chain's CDR3 is CASSQALSVSSYEQYF. The CDR3, as DNA: TGCGCCAGCAGCCAAGCTCTTTCCGTGAGCTCCTACGAGCAGTACTTC.